The 8 T cell receptor beta chains below were found in one sample sequenced in a study of T cells in tuberculosis. Cells were sorted from thawed PBMC rested overnight and stained with GMM-loaded CD1B tetramer, viability dye and anti-CD3. C32 glucose monomycolate from Rhodococcus equi was loaded onto the CD1B tetramers. Measured with immunoSEQ multiplex PCR; TCRdb has only the in-frame clones, and not every one. Of 60,000 or so clones in the sample, around 81% were seen once. Input material: CD1b-GMM tetramer-negative cells sorted from PBMCs. The origin of the receptors is an adult woman with latent tuberculosis.

This sequence joins TRBV19 and TRBJ1-1; 9 nucleotides align to TRBD1. Germline values: CDR1 LNHDA, CDR2 SQIVND (reference sequence). V gave up 4 bases and J gave up 0 bases; unmatched junction bases: 6. The CDR3 covers 16 residues. In DNA form, the CDR3 reads TGTGCCAGTAGTAAACAGGGGGCGCGCCTGAACACTGAAGCTTTCTTT. This gives the protein CASSKQGARLNTEAFF. Full variable domain (remainder filled in from reference TRBV19 and TRBJ1-1): DGGITQSPKYLFRKEGQNVTLSCEQNLNHDAMYWYRQDPGQGLRLIYYSQIVNDFQKGDIAEGYSVSREKKESFPLTVTSAQKNPTAFYLCASSKQGARLNTEAFFGQGTRLTVV.

The chain uses TRBV11-2 and TRBJ2-2; no firm D call. This CDR3 is 15 amino acids long. V lost 0 bases to trimming and J lost 7 bases, with 12 bases between them. Germline V gene sequence: CDR1 SGHAT, CDR2 FQNNGV. Here the CDR3 reads CASSLDLMRSGELFF. CDR3 coding DNA: TGTGCCAGCAGCTTAGATCTAATGCGTAGCGGGGAGCTGTTTTTT.

The chain links TRBV2 to TRBJ2-2; 10 bases line up with TRBD2. The CDR3 extends over 16 amino acids. V trimming: 4 bases; J trimming: 3 bases; junction bases outside the gene matches: 5. Germline CDR1 is SNHLY and CDR2 is FYNNEI. This CDR3 is CASSASSGGHTGELFF. In DNA, the CDR3 is TGTGCCAGCAGTGCTTCTAGCGGGGGTCACACCGGGGAGCTGTTTTTT.

The chain couples TRBV5-1 to TRBJ2-5; D is uncertain. With 4 bases removed from V and 2 bases from J, the gap between germline ends came to 12 bases. Germline CDR1 is SGHRS and CDR2 is YFSETQ. This CDR3 has 14 residues. The CDR3 protein is CASSPIREQETQYF. The CDR3 coding sequence is TGCGCCAGCAGCCCCATACGTGAGCAAGAGACCCAGTACTTC.

The chain employs TRBV12-5 and TRBJ1-1; D uncertain. In germline, CDR1 is LGHNT, CDR2 FRNRAP. This CDR3 has 11 amino acids. V gave up 7 bases and J gave up 2 bases, with 5 bases separating them. CDR3: CASALNTEAFF. CDR3 in DNA: TGTGCTAGTGCCCTCAACACTGAAGCTTTCTTT. The entire variable domain, with the rest obtained from reference TRBV12-5 and TRBJ1-1, is as follows: DARVTQTPRHKVTEMGQEVTMRCQPILGHNTVFWYRQTMMQGLELLAYFRNRAPLDDSGMPKDRFSAEMPDATLATLKIQPSEPRDSAVYFCASALNTEAFFGQGTRLTVV.

The chain couples TRBV4-3 to TRBJ2-7; TRBD2 agrees at 9 bases. CDR3 length: 16 amino acids. V lost 3 bases, J lost 4 bases, and 10 bases stayed unmatched. Germline V gene data show CDR1 as LGHNA and CDR2 as YSLEER. CDR3 coding DNA: TGCGCCAGCAGCCACGGCGCTAGCGGGGTTTCTTACGAGCAGTACTTC. Translating gives CASSHGASGVSYEQYF.

This chain joins TRBV7-6 and TRBJ1-2; TRBD1 matches 8 bases. The V and J ends lost 6 bases and 9 bases, in that order; junction bases with no gene match: 9. Germline V CDR1 and CDR2: SGHVS, FNYEAQ. The length of the CDR3 is 13 residues. CDR3 DNA: TGTGCCAGCAGTCTCGGACAGGGTACGAGCTACACCTTC. Protein: CASSLGQGTSYTF.

V usage is TRBV7-2 and J usage is TRBJ2-1; D perhaps matches TRBD2 (5 bases). The CDR3 extends over 15 amino acids. The germline gives CDR1 SGHTA, CDR2 FQGNSA. V was pared by 3 bases and J by 3 bases, with 12 bases between. The CDR3 DNA follows: TGTGCCAGCAGCTTGGTGAGCGGAAACTACAATGAGCAGTTCTTC. Translation gives CASSLVSGNYNEQFF.